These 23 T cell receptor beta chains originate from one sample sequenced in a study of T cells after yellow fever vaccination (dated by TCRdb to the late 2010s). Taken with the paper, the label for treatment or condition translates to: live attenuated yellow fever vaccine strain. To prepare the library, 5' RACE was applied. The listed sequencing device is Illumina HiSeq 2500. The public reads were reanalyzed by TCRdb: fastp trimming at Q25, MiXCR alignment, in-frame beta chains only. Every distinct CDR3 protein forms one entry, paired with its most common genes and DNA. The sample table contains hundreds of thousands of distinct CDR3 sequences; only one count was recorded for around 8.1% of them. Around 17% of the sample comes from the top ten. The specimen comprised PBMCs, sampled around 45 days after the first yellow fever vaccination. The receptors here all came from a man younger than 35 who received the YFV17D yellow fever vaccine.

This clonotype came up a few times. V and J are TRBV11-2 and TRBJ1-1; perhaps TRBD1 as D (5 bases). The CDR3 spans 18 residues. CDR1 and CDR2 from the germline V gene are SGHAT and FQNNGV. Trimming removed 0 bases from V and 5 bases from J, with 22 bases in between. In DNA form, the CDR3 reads TGTGCCAGCAGCTTAGATCAGTTCGGGGCAGGGCGGGATACTGAAGCTTTCTTT. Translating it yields CASSLDQFGAGRDTEAFF. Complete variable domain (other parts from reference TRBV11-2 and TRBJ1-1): EAGVAQSPRYKIIEKRQSVAFWCNPISGHATLYWYQQILGQGPKLLIQFQNNGVVDDSQLPKDRFSAERLKGVDSTLKIQPAKLEDSAVYLCASSLDQFGAGRDTEAFFGQGTRLTVV.

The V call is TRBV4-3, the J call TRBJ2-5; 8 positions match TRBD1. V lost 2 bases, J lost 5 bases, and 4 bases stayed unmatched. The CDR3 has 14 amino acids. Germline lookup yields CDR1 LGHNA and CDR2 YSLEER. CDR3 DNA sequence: TGCGCCAGCAGCCAACCCAGGGGGCTGGAGACCCAGTACTTC. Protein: CASSQPRGLETQYF.

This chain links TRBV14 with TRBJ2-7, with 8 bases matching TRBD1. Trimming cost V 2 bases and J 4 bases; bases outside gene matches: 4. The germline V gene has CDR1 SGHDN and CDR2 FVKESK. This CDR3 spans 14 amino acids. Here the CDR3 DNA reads TGTGCCAGCAGCCAACGACAGGGGAGTTACGAGCAGTACGTC. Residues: CASSQRQGSYEQYV.

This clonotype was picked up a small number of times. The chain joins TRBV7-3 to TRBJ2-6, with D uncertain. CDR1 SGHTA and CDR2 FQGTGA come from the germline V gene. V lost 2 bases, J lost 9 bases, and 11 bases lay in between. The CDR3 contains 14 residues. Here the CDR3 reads CASSLGSTGNVLTF. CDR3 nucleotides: TGTGCCAGCAGCTTAGGTTCTACGGGCAACGTCCTGACTTTC.

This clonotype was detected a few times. CDR3 residues: CSARDLAFSYNEQFF. The CDR3 DNA is TGCAGTGCTAGAGATCTAGCATTCTCCTACAATGAGCAGTTCTTC. This chain uses TRBV20-1 with TRBJ2-1, with D tentatively TRBD2 (5 bases). Trimming left V 0 bases short and J 0 bases short, with 9 bases between. Germline CDR1 and CDR2: DFQATT and SNEGSKA (reference sequence). The CDR3 covers 15 residues.

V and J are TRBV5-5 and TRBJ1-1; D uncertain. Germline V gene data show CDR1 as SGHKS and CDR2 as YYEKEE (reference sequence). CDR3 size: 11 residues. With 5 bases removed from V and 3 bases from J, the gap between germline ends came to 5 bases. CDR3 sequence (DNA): TGTGCCAGCAGTCATTACACTGAAGCTTTCTTT. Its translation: CASSHYTEAFF.

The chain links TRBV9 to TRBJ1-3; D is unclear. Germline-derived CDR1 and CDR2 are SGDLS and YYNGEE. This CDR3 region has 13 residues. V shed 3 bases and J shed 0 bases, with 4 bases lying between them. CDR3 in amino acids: CASSDHSGNTIYF. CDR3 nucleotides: TGTGCCAGCAGCGATCACTCTGGAAACACCATATATTTT. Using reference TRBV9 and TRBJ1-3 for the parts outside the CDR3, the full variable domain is DSGVTQTPKHLITATGQRVTLRCSPRSGDLSVYWYQQSLDQGLQFLIQYYNGEERAKGNILERFSAQQFPDLHSELNLSSLELGDSALYFCASSDHSGNTIYFGEGSWLTVV.

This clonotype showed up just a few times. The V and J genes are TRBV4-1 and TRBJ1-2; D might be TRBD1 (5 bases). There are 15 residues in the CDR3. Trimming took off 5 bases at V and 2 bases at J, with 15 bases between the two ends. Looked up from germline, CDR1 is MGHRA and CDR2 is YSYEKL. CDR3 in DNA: TGCGCCAGCAGCTCGCGGGGCGCGGAGAACTATGGCTACACCTTC. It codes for CASSSRGAENYGYTF.

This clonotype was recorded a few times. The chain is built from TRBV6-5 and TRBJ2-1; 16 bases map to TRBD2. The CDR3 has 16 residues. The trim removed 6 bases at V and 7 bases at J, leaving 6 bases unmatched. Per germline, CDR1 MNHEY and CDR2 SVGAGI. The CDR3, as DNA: TGTGCCAGCAGAAAAGGGACTAGCGGGGGGGGAAATGAGCAGTTCTTC. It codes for CASRKGTSGGGNEQFF.

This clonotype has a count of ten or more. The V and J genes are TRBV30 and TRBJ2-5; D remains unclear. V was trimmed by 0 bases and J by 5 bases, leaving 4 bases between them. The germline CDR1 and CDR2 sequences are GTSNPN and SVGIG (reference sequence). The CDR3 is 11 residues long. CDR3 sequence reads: CAWSVQETQYF. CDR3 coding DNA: TGTGCCTGGAGTGTACAGGAGACCCAGTACTTC.

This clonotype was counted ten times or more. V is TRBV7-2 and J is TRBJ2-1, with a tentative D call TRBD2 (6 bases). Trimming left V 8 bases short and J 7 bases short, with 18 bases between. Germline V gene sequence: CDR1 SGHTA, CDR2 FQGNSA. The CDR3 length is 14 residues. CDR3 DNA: TGTGCCAGCGACTCTGGAGGGATTTCGAATGAGCAGTTCTTC. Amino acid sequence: CASDSGGISNEQFF.

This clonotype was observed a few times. CDR3 DNA: TGCGCCAGCAGCCAACCCCCGGGACAGGGGTTCGGTGAGCAGTTCTTC. This encodes CASSQPPGQGFGEQFF. This chain connects TRBV4-3 to TRBJ2-1; 10 nucleotides line up with TRBD1. The CDR3 is 16 residues long. Germline V CDR1 and CDR2: LGHNA, YSLEER. V lost 2 bases and J lost 9; bases outside the gene matches: 10.

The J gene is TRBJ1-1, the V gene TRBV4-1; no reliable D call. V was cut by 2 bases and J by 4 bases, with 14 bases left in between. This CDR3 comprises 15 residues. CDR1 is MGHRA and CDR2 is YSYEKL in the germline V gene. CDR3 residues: CASSQSGFPVTEAFF. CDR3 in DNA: TGCGCCAGCAGCCAATCGGGTTTTCCGGTCACTGAAGCTTTCTTT.

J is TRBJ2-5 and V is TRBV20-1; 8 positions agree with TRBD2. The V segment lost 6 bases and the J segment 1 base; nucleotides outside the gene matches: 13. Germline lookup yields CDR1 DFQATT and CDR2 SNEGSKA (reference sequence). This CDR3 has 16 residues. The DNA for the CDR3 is TGCAGTGCCACCCGGGGGGGGACTACGAGCCAAGAGACCCAGTACTTC. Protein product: CSATRGGTTSQETQYF.

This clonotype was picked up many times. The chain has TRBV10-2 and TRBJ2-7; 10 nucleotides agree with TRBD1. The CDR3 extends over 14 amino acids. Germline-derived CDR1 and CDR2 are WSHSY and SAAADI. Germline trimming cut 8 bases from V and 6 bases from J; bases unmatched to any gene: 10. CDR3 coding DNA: TGCGCCAGCGTCCCCGGGACAGGGGTCGGCGAGCAGTACTTC. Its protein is CASVPGTGVGEQYF.

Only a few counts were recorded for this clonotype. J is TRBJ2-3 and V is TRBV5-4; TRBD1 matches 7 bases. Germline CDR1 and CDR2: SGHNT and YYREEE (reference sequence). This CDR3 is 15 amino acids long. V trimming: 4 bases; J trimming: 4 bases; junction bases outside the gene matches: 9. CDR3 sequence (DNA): TGTGCCAGCAGCCCTTCGACAGGGATGGCAGATACGCAGTATTTT. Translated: CASSPSTGMADTQYF.

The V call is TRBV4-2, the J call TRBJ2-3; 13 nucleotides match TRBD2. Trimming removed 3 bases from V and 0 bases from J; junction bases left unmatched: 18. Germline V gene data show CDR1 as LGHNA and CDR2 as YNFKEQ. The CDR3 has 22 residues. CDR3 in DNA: TGTGCCAGCAGCCACACCATTCCGACTAGCGGGGGGACCCGTCCTAGCACAGATACGCAGTATTTT. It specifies CASSHTIPTSGGTRPSTDTQYF.

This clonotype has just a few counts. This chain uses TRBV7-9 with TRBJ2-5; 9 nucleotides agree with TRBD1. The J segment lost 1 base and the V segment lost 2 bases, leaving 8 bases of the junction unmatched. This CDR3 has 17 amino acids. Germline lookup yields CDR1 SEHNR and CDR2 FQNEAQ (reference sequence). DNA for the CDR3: TGTGCCAGCAGCTTACCATGGACAGGGGACATCCAAGAGACCCAGTACTTC. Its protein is CASSLPWTGDIQETQYF.

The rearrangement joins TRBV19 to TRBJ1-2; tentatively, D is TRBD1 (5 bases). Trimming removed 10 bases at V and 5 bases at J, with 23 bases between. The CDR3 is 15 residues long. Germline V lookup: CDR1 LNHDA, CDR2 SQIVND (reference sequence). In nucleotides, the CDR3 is TGTGCCATCAGATTCGCCTCGCTGGGGGATTATGGCTACACCTTC. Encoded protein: CAIRFASLGDYGYTF. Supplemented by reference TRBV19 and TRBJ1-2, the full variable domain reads DGGITQSPKYLFRKEGQNVTLSCEQNLNHDAMYWYRQDPGQGLRLIYYSQIVNDFQKGDIAEGYSVSREKKESFPLTVTSAQKNPTAFYLCAIRFASLGDYGYTFGSGTRLTVV.

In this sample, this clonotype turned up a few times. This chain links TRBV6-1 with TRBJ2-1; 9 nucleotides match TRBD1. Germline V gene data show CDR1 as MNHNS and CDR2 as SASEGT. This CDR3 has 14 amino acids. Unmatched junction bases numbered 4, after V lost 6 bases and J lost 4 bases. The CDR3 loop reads CASSADRGYNEQFF. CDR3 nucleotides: TGTGCCAGCAGCGCGGACAGGGGATACAATGAGCAGTTCTTC.

The CDR3 DNA sequence: TGTGCCAGCAGTCCGGGACACGCTAACACCGGGGAGCTGTTTTTT. Residues: CASSPGHANTGELFF. The chain is built from TRBV2 and TRBJ2-2; D may be TRBD1 (6 bases). CDR1 and CDR2 from the germline V gene are SNHLY and FYNNEI. This CDR3 has 15 amino acids. V gave up 5 bases and J gave up 2 bases, with 12 bases separating them.

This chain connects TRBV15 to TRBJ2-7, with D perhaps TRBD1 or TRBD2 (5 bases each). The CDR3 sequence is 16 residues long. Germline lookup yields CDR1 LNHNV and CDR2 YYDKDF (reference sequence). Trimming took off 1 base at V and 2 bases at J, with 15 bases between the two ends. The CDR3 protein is CATSRVRDRPTYEQYF. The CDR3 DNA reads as TGTGCCACCAGCAGAGTCAGGGACCGTCCCACCTACGAGCAGTACTTC. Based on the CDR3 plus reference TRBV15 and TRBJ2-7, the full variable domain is DAMVIQNPRYQVTQFGKPVTLSCSQTLNHNVMYWYQQKSSQAPKLLFHYYDKDFNNEADTPDNFQSRRPNTSFCFLDIRSPGLGDTAMYLCATSRVRDRPTYEQYFGPGTRLTVT.

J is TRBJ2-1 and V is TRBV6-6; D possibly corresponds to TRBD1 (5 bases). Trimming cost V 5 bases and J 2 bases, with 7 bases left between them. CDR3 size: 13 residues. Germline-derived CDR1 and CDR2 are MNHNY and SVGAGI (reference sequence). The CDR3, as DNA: TGTGCCAGCAGTGCGACAGCCTACAATGAGCAGTTCTTC. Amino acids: CASSATAYNEQFF.